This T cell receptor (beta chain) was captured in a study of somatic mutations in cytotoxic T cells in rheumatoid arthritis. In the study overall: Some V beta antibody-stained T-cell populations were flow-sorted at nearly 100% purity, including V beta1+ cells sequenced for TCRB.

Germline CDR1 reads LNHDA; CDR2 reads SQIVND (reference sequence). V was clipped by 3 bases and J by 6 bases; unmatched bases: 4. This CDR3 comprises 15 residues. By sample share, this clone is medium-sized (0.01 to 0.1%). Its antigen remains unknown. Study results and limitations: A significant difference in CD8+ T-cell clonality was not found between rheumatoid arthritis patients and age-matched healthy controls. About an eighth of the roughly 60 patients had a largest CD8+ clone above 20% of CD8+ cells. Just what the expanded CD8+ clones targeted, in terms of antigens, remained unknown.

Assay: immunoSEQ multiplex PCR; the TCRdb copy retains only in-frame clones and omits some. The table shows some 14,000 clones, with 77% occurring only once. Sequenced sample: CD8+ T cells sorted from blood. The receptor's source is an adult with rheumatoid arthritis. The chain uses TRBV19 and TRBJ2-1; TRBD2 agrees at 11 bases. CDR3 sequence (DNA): TGTGCCAGTAGTATCGGTAGCGGGGGGGCCAATGAGCAGTTCTTC. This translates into CASSIGSGGANEQFF.